The 10 T cell receptor beta chains presented below share a single source sample, sequenced in a study of T cell changes during pregnancy in multiple sclerosis. TCRdb's table, derived via immunoSEQ multiplex PCR, lists solely in-frame clones and lacks some. There are tens of thousands of clones in the sample; about 90% occur only once, and about 0.52% lies in the top ten. The source was CD4+ T cells from peripheral blood mononuclear cells, collected in the second trimester of pregnancy. The source is a female donor with multiple sclerosis, enrolled in a pregnancy study.

The chain is built from TRBV30 and TRBJ2-3, with D maybe TRBD2 (6 bases). Deletions cut 0 bases from V and 6 bases from J, with 13 bases between. The CDR3 consists of 14 residues. Per germline, CDR1 GTSNPN and CDR2 SVGIG (reference sequence). In DNA, the CDR3 is TGTGCCTGGAGTGTACCCGGGAGCGGGGATACGCAGTATTTT. It encodes CAWSVPGSGDTQYF. The entire variable domain, with the rest obtained from reference TRBV30 and TRBJ2-3, is as follows: SQTIHQWPATLVQPVGSPLSLECTVEGTSNPNLYWYRQAAGRGLQLLFYSVGIGQISSEVPQNLSASRPQDRQFILSSKKLLLSDSGFYLCAWSVPGSGDTQYFGPGTRLTVL.

The chain links TRBV2 to TRBJ1-1; TRBD1 is a possible D gene (6 bases). This CDR3 has 15 residues. Germline values: CDR1 SNHLY, CDR2 FYNNEI. With 8 bases removed from V and 5 bases from J, the gap between germline ends came to 21 bases. The CDR3, as DNA: TGTGCCAGCCTTCCTAACAGGGCCGTTGGGACTGAAGCTTTCTTT. Amino acid sequence: CASLPNRAVGTEAFF.

The rearrangement uses TRBV9 and TRBJ2-7, with 7 bases that match TRBD2. The CDR3 spans 14 residues. Germline trimming cut 4 bases from V and 1 base from J; bases unmatched to any gene: 5. Looked up from germline, CDR1 is SGDLS and CDR2 is YYNGEE. The CDR3 DNA reads TGTGCCAGCAGCTCCAGCGGGAATTCCTACGAGCAGTACTTC. As protein: CASSSSGNSYEQYF.

The CDR3 here is CASSPWGGPGANVLTF. Here the CDR3 DNA reads TGTGCCAGCAGCCCCTGGGGGGGGCCTGGGGCCAACGTCCTGACTTTC. The chain has TRBV27 and TRBJ2-6; D might be TRBD2 (7 bases). V dropped 6 bases and J dropped 2 bases, with 14 bases sitting between them. This CDR3 comprises 16 residues. Germline V CDR1 and CDR2: MNHEY, SMNVEV (reference sequence).

The CDR3 reads CASSMVGPPAPYGYTF. The CDR3 DNA reads TGTGCCAGTAGTATGGTGGGCCCTCCGGCGCCCTATGGCTACACCTTC. This chain uses TRBV19 with TRBJ1-2; no reliable D call. CDR1 and CDR2 (germline): LNHDA, SQIVND (reference sequence). The CDR3 sequence is 16 residues long. Trimming cost V 3 bases and J 4 bases, with 18 bases left between them.

The chain combines TRBV18 with TRBJ1-1; D is unresolved. The V gene's germline CDR1 is KGHSH and CDR2 LQKENI. Trimming removed 3 bases at V and 3 bases at J, with 14 bases between. This CDR3 is built from 15 residues. CDR3 in amino acids: CASSPAVARDTEAFF. DNA of the CDR3: TGTGCCAGCTCACCGGCAGTGGCCCGGGACACTGAAGCTTTCTTT.

The rearrangement links TRBV28 to TRBJ2-7, with D possibly being TRBD2 (6 bases). Trimming removed 5 bases at V and 3 bases at J, with 14 bases between. The CDR3 is made up of 14 amino acids. CDR1 is MDHEN and CDR2 is SYDVKM in the germline V gene. CDR3 bases: TGTGCCAGCAGTCTTGGGTCGGGAGACTACGAGCAGTACTTC. It codes for CASSLGSGDYEQYF.

To note about this clone: Compared with germline, one end of the junction differs, possibly owing to a read error. V usage is TRBV18 and J usage is TRBJ2-7; 12 bases are shared with TRBD2. The germline V gene encodes CDR1 KGHSH and CDR2 LQKENI. There are 16 residues in the CDR3. CDR3 in amino acids: CVSSPRLAGVSYEQYF. CDR3 DNA sequence: TGTGTCAGCTCACCAAGACTAGCGGGAGTGAGCTACGAGCAGTACTTC.

The gene calls are TRBV5-1 and TRBJ2-4, with TRBD1 identical over 7 bases. There are 18 residues in the CDR3. CDR1 and CDR2 (germline): SGHRS, YFSETQ. Trimming at V came to 4 bases and at J to 0 bases, leaving 13 bases not matched to a gene. CDR3 coding DNA: TGCGCCAGCAGCACCGGGACAGCGTCCTTCCTAGCCAAAAACATTCAGTACTTC. Protein: CASSTGTASFLAKNIQYF.

The chain has TRBV30 and TRBJ2-2; TRBD1 is a possible D gene (5 bases). CDR1 and CDR2 (germline): GTSNPN, SVGIG (reference sequence). The V and J ends lost 3 bases and 6 bases respectively, with 8 bases between them. The CDR3 is made up of 12 amino acids. For the CDR3, the DNA is TGTGCCTGGAGGTGGGGCCCCGGGGAGCTGTTTTTT. Translated: CAWRWGPGELFF.